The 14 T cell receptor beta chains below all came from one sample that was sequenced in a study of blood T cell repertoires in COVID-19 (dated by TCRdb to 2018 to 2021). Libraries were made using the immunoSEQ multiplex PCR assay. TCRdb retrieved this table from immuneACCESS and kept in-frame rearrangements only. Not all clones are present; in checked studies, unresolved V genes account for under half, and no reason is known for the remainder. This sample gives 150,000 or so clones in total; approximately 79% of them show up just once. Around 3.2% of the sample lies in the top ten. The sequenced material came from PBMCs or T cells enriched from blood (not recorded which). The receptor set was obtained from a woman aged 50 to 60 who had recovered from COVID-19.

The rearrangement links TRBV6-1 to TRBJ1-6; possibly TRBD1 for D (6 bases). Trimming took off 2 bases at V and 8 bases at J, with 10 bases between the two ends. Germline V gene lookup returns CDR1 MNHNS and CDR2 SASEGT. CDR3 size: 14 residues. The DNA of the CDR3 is TGTGCCAGCAGTGAATGGGGGCGCGATTCACCCCTCCACTTT. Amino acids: CASSEWGRDSPLHF.

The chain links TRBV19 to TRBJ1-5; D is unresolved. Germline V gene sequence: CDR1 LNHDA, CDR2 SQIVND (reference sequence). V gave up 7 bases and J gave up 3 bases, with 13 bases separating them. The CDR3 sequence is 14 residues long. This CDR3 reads CASTIPGSNQPQHF. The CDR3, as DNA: TGTGCCAGTACCATCCCTGGCTCCAATCAGCCCCAGCATTTT.

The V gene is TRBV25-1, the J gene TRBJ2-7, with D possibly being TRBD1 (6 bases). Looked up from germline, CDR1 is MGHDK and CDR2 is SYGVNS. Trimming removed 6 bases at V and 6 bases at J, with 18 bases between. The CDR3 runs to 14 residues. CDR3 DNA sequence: TGTGCCAGCAGCCTATCAGGGGACCCCCTCGAGCAGTACTTC. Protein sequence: CASSLSGDPLEQYF.

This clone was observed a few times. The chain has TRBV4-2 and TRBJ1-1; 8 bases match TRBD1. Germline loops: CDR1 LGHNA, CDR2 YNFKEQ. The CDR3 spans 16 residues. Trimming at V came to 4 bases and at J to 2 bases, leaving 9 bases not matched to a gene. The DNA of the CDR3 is TGTGCCAGCAGCCCTCAACAGGGGGTGCCTAACACTGAAGCTTTCTTT. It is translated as CASSPQQGVPNTEAFF.

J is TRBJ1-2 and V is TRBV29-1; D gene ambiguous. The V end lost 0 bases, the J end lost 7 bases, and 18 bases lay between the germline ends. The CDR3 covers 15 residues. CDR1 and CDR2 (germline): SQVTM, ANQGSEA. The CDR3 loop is CSVEDGRSEEGGYTF. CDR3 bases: TGCAGCGTTGAAGACGGGCGATCTGAAGAGGGTGGCTACACCTTC.

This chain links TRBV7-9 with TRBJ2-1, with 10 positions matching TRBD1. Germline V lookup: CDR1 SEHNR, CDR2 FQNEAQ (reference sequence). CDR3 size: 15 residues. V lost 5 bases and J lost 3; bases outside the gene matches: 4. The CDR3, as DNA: TGTGCCAGCAGCCCGACAGGGGGCGGCTACAATGAGCAGTTCTTC. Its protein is CASSPTGGGYNEQFF.

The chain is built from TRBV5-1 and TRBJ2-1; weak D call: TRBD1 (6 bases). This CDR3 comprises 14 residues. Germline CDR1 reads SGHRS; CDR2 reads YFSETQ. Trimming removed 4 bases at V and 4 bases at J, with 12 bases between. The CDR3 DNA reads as TGCGCCAGCAGCCCCGGGACAATATACAATGAGCAGTTCTTC. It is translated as CASSPGTIYNEQFF. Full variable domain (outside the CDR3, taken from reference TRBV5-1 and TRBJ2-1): KAGVTQTPRYLIKTRGQQVTLSCSPISGHRSVSWYQQTPGQGLQFLFEYFSETQRNKGNFPGRFSGRQFSNSRSEMNVSTLELGDSALYLCASSPGTIYNEQFFGPGTRLTVL.

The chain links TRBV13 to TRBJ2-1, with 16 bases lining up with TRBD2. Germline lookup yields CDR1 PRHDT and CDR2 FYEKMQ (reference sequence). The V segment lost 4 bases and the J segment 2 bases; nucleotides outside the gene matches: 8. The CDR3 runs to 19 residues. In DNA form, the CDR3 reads TGTGCCAGCAGCTCAGAGTTTGGGACTAGCGGGAGGGCCTACAATGAGCAGTTCTTC. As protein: CASSSEFGTSGRAYNEQFF.

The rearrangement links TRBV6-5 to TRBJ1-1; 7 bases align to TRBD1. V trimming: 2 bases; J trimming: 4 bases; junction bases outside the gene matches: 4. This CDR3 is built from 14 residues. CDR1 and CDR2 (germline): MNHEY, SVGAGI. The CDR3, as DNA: TGTGCCAGCAGTTACGAGACAGGGACCACTGAAGCTTTCTTT. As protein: CASSYETGTTEAFF.

Here the CDR3 DNA reads TGTGCCAGCAGTGGAAACCCCTTTGCGGTAACCAGCTCCTACAATGAGCAGTTCTTC. Its translation: CASSGNPFAVTSSYNEQFF. This chain joins TRBV6-1 and TRBJ2-1; D remains ambiguous. The germline CDR1 and CDR2 sequences are MNHNS and SASEGT. This CDR3 comprises 19 residues. V shed 4 bases and J shed 0 bases, with 22 bases lying between them.

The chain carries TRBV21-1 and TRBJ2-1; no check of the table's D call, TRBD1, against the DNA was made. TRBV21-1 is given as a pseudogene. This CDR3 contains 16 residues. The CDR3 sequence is CASSKGEKGGYDEQFF. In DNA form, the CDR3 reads TGTGCCAGCAGCAAAGGGGAAAAAGGGGGCTACGATGAGCAGTTCTTC.

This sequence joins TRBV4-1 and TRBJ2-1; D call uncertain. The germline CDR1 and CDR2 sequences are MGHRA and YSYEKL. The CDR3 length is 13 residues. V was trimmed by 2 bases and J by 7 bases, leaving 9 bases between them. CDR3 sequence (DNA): TGCGCCAGCAGCCAACCTCAGGTGAATGAGCAGTTCTTC. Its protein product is CASSQPQVNEQFF.

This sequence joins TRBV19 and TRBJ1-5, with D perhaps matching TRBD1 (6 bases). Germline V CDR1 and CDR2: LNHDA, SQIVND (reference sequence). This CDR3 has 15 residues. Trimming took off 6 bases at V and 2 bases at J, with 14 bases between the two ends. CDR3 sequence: CASSPGGAGNQPQHF. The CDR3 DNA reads TGTGCCAGTAGCCCCGGGGGGGCTGGCAATCAGCCCCAGCATTTT. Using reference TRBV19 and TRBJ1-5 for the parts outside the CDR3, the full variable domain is DGGITQSPKYLFRKEGQNVTLSCEQNLNHDAMYWYRQDPGQGLRLIYYSQIVNDFQKGDIAEGYSVSREKKESFPLTVTSAQKNPTAFYLCASSPGGAGNQPQHFGDGTRLSIL.

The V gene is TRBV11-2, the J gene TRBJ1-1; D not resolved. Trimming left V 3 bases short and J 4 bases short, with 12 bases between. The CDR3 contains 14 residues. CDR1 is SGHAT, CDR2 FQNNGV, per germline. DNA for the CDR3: TGTGCCAGCAGCTTTAAGATGGGGAGCACTGAAGCTTTCTTT. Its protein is CASSFKMGSTEAFF.